This T cell receptor (beta chain) was sequenced in a study of OX40 agonist ivuxolimab in advanced cancers. The CDR3 has 12 amino acids. From germline, CDR1 is MGHDK and CDR2 SYGVNS. Comments on this clone: No antigen is known for it.

Whole-study results and caveats: At 0.1 to 3.0 mg/kg and by week 6, clonal expansion occurred in CD4+ and CD8+ blood T cells.

Here immunoSEQ multiplex PCR was the method, and the copy in TCRdb shows in-frame clones only, minus some. The data show over 15,000 clones, 75% to 85% seen once. This sample comprised CD4+ or CD8+ T cells sorted from blood, obtained in a trial of the OX40 agonist ivuxolimab. The chain is built from TRBV25-1 and TRBJ2-3, with D unclear. This receptor was obtained from an adult with an advanced solid tumor such as melanoma, head and neck, liver or kidney cancer. The CDR3 loop reads CASGPSTDTQYF. Written as DNA, the CDR3 is TGTGCTTCCGGGCCTAGCACAGATACGCAGTATTTT.